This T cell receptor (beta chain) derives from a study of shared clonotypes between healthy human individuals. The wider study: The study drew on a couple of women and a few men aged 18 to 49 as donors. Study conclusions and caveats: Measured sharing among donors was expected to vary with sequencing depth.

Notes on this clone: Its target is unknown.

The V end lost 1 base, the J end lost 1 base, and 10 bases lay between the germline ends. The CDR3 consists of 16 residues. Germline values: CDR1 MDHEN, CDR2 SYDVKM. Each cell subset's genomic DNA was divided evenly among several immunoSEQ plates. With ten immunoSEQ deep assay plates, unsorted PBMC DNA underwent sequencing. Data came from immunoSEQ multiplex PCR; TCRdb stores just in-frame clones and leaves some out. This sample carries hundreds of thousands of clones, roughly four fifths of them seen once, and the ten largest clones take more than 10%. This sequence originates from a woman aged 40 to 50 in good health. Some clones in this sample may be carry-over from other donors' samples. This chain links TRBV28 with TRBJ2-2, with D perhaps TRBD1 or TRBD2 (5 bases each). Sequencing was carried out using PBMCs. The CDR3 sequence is CASSLYFGGNTGELFF. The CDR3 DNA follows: TGTGCCAGCAGTTTATACTTTGGGGGGAACACCGGGGAGCTGTTTTTT.